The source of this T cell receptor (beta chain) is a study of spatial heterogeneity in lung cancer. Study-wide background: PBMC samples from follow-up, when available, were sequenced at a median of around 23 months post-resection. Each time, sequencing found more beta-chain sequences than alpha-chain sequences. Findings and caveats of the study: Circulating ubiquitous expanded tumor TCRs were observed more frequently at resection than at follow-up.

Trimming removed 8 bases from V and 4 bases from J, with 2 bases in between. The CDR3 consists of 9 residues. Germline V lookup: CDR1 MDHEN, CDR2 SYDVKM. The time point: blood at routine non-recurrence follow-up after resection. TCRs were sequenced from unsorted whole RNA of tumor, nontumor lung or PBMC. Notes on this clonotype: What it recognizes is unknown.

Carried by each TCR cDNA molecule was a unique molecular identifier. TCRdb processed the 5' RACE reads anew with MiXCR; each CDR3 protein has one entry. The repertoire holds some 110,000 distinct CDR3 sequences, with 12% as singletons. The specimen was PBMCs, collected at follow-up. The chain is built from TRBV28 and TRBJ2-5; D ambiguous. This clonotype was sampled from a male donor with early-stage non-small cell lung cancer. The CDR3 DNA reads TGTGCCAGCGTAGAGACCCAGTACTTC. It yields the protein CASVETQYF.